The T cell receptor (beta chain) under discussion was sequenced for a study of CD8 T cells in Susac syndrome. This CDR3 is 15 amino acids long. Looked up from germline, CDR1 is MDHEN and CDR2 is SYDVKM. Trimming took off 6 bases at V and 0 bases at J, with 11 bases between the two ends. Random hexamers served to reverse transcribe roughly 0.45 to 1 ug RNA. immunoSEQ multiplex PCR amplified TCR beta CDR3 across 54 Vbeta, 13 Jbeta. From the immunoSEQ multiplex PCR reads, TCRdb called clonotypes with MiXCR, one entry per CDR3 protein. The sample shows a few hundred thousand distinct CDR3 sequences, around 85% of them seen only once.

This TCR was sampled from a human donor with multiple sclerosis. The chain carries TRBV28 and TRBJ1-4; no reliable D call. What was sequenced was CD8+ T cells from PBMCs. CDR3 DNA: TGTGCCAGCAGACCCGATTTTGCAACTAATGAAAAACTGTTTTTT. This sequence encodes CASRPDFATNEKLFF.